This T cell receptor beta chain was captured by sequencing in a study of T cell repertoires in ileal Crohn's disease. As concerns this clone: Its antigen is unknown.

Profiled with immunoSEQ multiplex PCR; TCRdb holds only in-frame clones, not every one. This sample has about 15,000 clones, with roughly 78% found just once. Study findings and constraints: Clonal expansions were more frequent in active smokers than non-smokers at surgery. Sorted CD8 T cells held more high-frequency clones than CD4.

This receptor was identified in an adult with Crohn's disease. Input material: ileal tissue.

The CDR3 bases are TGTGCCAGCAGTGCCTCAACCGGGCTAGCCACGGTGTACGAGCAGTACTTC. Translated, it gives CASSASTGLATVYEQYF. V and J are TRBV25-1 and TRBJ2-7, with D possibly matching TRBD2 (5 bases). The V end was cut by 4 bases, the J end by 4 bases, with 23 bases between. The CDR3 is made up of 17 amino acids. Germline CDR1 MGHDK, CDR2 SYGVNS.